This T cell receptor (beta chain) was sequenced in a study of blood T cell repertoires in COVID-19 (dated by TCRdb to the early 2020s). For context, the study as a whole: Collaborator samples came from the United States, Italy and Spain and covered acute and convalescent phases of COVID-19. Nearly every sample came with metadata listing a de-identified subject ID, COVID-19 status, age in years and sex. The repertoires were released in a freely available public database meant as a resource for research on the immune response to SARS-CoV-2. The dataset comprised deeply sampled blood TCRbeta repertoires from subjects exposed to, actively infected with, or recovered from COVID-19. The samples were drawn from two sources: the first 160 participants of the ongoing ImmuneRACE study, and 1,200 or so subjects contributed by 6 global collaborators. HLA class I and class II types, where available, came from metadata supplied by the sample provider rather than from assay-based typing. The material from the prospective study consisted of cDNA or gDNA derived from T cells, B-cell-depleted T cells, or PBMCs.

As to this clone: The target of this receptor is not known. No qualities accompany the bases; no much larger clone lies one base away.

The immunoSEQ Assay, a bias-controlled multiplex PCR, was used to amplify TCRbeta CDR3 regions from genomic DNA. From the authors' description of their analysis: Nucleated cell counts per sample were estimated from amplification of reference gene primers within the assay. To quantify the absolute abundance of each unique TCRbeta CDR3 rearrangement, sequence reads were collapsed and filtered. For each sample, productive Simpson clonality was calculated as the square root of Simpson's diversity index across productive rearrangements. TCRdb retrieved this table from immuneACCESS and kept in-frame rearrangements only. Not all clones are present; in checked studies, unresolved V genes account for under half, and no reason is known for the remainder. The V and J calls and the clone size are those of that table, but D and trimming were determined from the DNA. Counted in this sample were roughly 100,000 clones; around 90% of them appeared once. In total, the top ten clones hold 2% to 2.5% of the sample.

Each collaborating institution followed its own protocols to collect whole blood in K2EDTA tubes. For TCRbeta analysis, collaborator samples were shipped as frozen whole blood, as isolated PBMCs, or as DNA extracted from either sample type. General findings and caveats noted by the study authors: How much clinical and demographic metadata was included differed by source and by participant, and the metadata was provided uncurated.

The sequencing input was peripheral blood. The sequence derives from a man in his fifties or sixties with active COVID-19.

The CDR3: CASSSGTDTQYF. In nucleotides, the sequence is TGTGCCAGCAGTTCAGGCACAGATACGCAGTATTTT. The V and J segments used are TRBV6-5 and TRBJ2-3, with the D gene call left open. The germline ends are 3 bases apart after V is trimmed by 4 bases and J by 1 base. Taken from the germline V gene, the CDR1 and CDR2 loops are MNHEY and SVGAGI. The CDR3 goes from the cysteine to the phenylalanine over 12 residues. Only the CDR3 DNA stays, 36 bases, in frame from base 1.